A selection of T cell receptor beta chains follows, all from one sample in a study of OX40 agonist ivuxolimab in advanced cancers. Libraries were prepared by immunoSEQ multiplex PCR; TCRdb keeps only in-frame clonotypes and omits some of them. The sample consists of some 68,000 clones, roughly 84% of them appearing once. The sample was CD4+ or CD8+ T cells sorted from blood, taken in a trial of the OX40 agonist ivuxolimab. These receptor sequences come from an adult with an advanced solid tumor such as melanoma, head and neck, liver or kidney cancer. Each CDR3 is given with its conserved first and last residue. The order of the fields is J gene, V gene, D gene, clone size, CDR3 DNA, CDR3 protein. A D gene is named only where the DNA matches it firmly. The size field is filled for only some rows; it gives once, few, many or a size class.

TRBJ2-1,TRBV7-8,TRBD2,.,TGTGCCAGCAGCTCCTGGGGACTAGCTGGCAATGAGCAGTTCTTC,CASSSWGLAGNEQFF
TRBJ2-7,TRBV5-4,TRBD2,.,TGTGCCAGCAGCTTGGCACTCGGGGGGGCCCGCGGCGAGCAGTACTTC,CASSLALGGARGEQYF
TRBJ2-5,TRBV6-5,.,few,TGTGCCAGCAAAAGAGAGACCCAGTACTTC,CASKRETQYF
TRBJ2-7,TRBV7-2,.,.,TGTGCCAGCAGCACCCAAGCGGAGAGATCCTACGAGCAGTACTTC,CASSTQAERSYEQYF
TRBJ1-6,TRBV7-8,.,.,TGTGCCAGCAGCTTACGAAACAGGGATTCACCCCTCCACTTT,CASSLRNRDSPLHF
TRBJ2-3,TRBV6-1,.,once,TGTGCCAGCAGTGTTCGAGGGGGGGAGGATACGCAGTATTTT,CASSVRGGEDTQYF
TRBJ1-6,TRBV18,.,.,TGTGCCAGCTCACCAACCTCGGGTTCCTATAATTCACCCCTCCACTTT,CASSPTSGSYNSPLHF
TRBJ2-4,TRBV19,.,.,TGTGCCAGTACCCCCCGGGCCCCGGGGGCCAACAAAAACATTCAGTACTTC,CASTPRAPGANKNIQYF
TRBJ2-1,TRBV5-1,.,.,TGCGCCAGCAGGGGACGAGACAATGAGCAGTTCTTC,CASRGRDNEQFF
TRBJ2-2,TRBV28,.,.,TGTGCCAGCAACACAGGCGGAGGACCGTACACCGGGGAGCTGTTTTTT,CASNTGGGPYTGELFF
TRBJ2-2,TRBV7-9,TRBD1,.,TGTGCCAGCAGTCAGGGGGAAAGGGACACCGGGGAGCTGTTTTTT,CASSQGERDTGELFF
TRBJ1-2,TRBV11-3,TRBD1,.,TGTGCCAGCAGCCGGGACAGGGGGATTGGCTACACCTTC,CASSRDRGIGYTF
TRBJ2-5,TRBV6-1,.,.,TGTGCCAGCAGAATCCCCGACCGGGAGACCCAGTACTTC,CASRIPDRETQYF
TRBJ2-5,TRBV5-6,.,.,TGTGCCAGCAGCGTATTGGGGGGGACAGATAACCAAGAGACCCAGTACTTC,CASSVLGGTDNQETQYF
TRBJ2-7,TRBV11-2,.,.,TGTGCCAGCAGCTTAGTGGGTATTACCTACGAGCAGTACTTC,CASSLVGITYEQYF
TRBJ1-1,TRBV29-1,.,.,TGCAGCGCCGATGGGGGGCTAGGCACTGAAGCTTTCTTT,CSADGGLGTEAFF
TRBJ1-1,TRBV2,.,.,TGTGCCAGCAGTCAAGGCTCAGTAAGGGCAGGAGCTGAAGCTTTCTTT,CASSQGSVRAGAEAFF
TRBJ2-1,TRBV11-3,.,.,TGTGCCAGCAGCTTAGATGCCCTTGGGGTTCGGACGGCCGGGAATGAGCAGTTCTTC,CASSLDALGVRTAGNEQFF
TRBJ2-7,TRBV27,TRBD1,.,TGTGCCAGCAGGAGGACAGGGAAATACGAGCAGTACTTC,CASRRTGKYEQYF
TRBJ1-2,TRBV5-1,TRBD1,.,TGCGCCAGCAGCTTGAGGACAGGGGAAGGCTACACCTTC,CASSLRTGEGYTF
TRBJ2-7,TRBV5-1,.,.,TGCGCCAGCAGCTTGGGGTTGTCGGGCGAGCAGTACTTC,CASSLGLSGEQYF
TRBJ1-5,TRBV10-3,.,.,TGTGCCATCAGTCCCCAGCGGAAGTCGGAAGATCAGCCCCAGCATTTT,CAISPQRKSEDQPQHF
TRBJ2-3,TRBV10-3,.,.,TGTGCCATACAGGGTACTGGGACAGATACGCAGTATTTT,CAIQGTGTDTQYF
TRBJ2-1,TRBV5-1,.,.,TGCGCCAGCAGCCTGGGGTCGAATGAGCAGTTCTTC,CASSLGSNEQFF
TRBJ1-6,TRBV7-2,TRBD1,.,TGTGCCAGCAGCTTAGCCATTTTAGGGACAGGGGGAAATTCACCCCTCCACTTT,CASSLAILGTGGNSPLHF
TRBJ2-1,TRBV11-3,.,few,TGTGCCAGCAGCTTAGTATCCGGTGGGGGGTACAATGAGCAGTTCTTC,CASSLVSGGGYNEQFF
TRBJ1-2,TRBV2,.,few,TGTGCCAGCAGTGCCCAGAAGACAAACTATGGCTACACCTTC,CASSAQKTNYGYTF
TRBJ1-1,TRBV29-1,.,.,TGCAGCGTTGATGCCTACAGAGATGCTTTCTTT,CSVDAYRDAFF
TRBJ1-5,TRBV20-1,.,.,TGCAGTGCTAGAGGGGGTCAGCCCCAGCATTTT,CSARGGQPQHF
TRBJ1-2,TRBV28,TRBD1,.,TGTGCCAGCACCAGGGACAGGGGGCTCGGCTACACCTTC,CASTRDRGLGYTF
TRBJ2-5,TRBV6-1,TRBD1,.,TGTGCCAGCAACGACAGGGGGCGCGGCGAGACCCAGTACTTC,CASNDRGRGETQYF
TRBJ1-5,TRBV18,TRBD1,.,TGTGCCAGCTCACGTCGGGACAGGGGTAGCAATCAGCCCCAGCATTTT,CASSRRDRGSNQPQHF